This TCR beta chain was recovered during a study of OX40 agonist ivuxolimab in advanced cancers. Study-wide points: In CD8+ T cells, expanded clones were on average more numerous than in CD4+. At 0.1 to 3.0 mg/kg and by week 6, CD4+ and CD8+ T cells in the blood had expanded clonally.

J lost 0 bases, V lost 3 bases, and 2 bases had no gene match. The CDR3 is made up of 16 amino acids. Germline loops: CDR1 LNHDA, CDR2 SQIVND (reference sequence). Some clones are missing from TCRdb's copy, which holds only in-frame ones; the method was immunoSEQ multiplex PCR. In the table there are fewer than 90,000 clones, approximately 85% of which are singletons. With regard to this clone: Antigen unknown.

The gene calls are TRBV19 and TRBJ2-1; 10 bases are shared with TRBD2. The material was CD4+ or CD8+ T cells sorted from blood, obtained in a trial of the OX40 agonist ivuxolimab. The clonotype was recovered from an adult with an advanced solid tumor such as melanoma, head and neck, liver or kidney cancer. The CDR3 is CASSMRLAGSYNEQFF. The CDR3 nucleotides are TGTGCCAGTAGTATGCGACTAGCGGGCTCCTACAATGAGCAGTTCTTC. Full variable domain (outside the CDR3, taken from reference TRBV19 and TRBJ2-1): DGGITQSPKYLFRKEGQNVTLSCEQNLNHDAMYWYRQDPGQGLRLIYYSQIVNDFQKGDIAEGYSVSREKKESFPLTVTSAQKNPTAFYLCASSMRLAGSYNEQFFGPGTRLTVL.